This TCR beta chain came from a study of CD8 T cells in Susac syndrome. Reverse transcription of roughly 0.45 to 1 ug RNA used random hexamers. The method of amplification for TCR beta CDR3 was immunoSEQ multiplex PCR, covering 54 Vbeta and 13 Jbeta. MiXCR, run by TCRdb on the immunoSEQ multiplex PCR reads, gives a single entry per CDR3 protein. This repertoire shows some 52,000 distinct CDR3 sequences, 93% found once; its top ten account for around 0.55%. The CDR3 runs 17 residues. Per the germline V gene, CDR1 is SGHDT and CDR2 is YYEEEE. V lost 7 bases to trimming and J lost 1 base; unmatched junction nucleotides: 13.

This chain uses TRBV5-6 with TRBJ2-7, with 11 bases lining up with TRBD1. The material sequenced was CD8+ T cells from PBMCs. The receptor was derived from a human donor with multiple sclerosis. The CDR3 DNA reads TGTGCCAGCTTACAATGGACCCGGGACAGGGGGTCCTACGAGCAGTACTTC. It encodes CASLQWTRDRGSYEQYF.